The count of the clone carrying this TCR beta chain is one. Its antigen is unidentified. It was with 60 Vbeta and 13 Jbeta primers that the PCR ran. Sequencing used immunoSEQ multiplex PCR; TCRdb keeps in-frame clones, though not all of them. The sample includes under 200,000 clones, around 74% of them seen just once. The sample belongs to a study of cytomegalovirus exposure and HLA in healthy donors. Study in general: An analysis done earlier identified approximately 120 million unique TCR beta sequences from about 180 million T cells. Notes on the study in general: An analysis that was carried out later associated 15,000 to 20,000 TCR beta sequences with HLA alleles at 0.05 false discovery rate. CMV serostatus was the sole immune exposure information available.

The sample taken for sequencing was PBMCs. This TCR was sampled from a man in his late teens or twenties in good health and CMV-seronegative.

CDR3 residues: CASSLEGQGETQYF. The DNA for the CDR3 is TGTGCCAGCAGCTTAGAGGGACAGGGGGAGACCCAGTACTTC. This sequence joins TRBV7-2 and TRBJ2-5; 10 bases align to TRBD1. CDR3 length: 14 amino acids. Germline CDR1 reads SGHTA; CDR2 reads FQGNSA. The junction had 1 base not matched to a gene; V was cut back by 1 base and J by 5 bases.